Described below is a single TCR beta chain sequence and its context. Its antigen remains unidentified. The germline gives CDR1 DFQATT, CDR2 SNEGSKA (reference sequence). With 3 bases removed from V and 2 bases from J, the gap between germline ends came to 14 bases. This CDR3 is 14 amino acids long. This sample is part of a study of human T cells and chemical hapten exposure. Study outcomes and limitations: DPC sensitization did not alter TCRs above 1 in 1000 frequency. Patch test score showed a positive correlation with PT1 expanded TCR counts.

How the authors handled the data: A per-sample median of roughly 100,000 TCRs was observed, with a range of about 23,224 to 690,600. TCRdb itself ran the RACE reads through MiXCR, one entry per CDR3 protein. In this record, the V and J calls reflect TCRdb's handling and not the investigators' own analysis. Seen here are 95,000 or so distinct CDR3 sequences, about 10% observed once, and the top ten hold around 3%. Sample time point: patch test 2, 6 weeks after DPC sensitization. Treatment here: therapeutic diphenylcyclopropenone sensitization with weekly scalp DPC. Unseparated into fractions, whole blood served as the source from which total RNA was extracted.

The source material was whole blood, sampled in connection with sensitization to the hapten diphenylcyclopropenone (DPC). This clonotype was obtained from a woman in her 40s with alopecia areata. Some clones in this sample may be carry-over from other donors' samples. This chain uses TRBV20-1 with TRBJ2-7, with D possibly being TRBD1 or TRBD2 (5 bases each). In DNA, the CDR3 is TGCAGTGCTAGCCCCCCGGGACCAACCTACGAGCAGTACTTC. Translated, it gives CSASPPGPTYEQYF.